Following are 28 T cell receptor beta chains from one sample sequenced in a study of blood T cell repertoires in COVID-19. Here immunoSEQ multiplex PCR was the method, and the copy in TCRdb shows in-frame clones only, minus some. The data contain fewer than 400,000 clones, around nine tenths of them singletons. The sequencing sample was made of PBMCs or T cells enriched from blood (not recorded which). These receptors were taken from a man aged 60 to 75 who had recovered from COVID-19.

The V and J genes are TRBV3-1 (or the pseudogene TRBV3-2) and TRBJ2-3, with TRBD2 matching 11 bases. Trimming cost V 4 bases and J 5 bases; bases outside gene matches: 5. The CDR3 loop spans 15 amino acids. Per germline, CDR1 LGHDT and CDR2 YNNKEL (reference sequence). In DNA form, the CDR3 reads TGTGCCAGCAGCCTAACTAGCGGGAGAGGAGATACGCAGTATTTT. Translation: CASSLTSGRGDTQYF.

The rearrangement uses TRBV19 and TRBJ1-3; D gene ambiguous. CDR1 is LNHDA and CDR2 is SQIVND in the germline V gene (reference sequence). The CDR3 is 15 amino acids. V lost 3 bases and J lost 0, with 9 bases in between. CDR3 in amino acids: CASSIFRSSGNTIYF. CDR3 in DNA: TGTGCCAGTAGTATCTTCAGGTCCTCTGGAAACACCATATATTTT.

V usage is TRBV28 and J usage is TRBJ2-1; 8 bases align to TRBD2. V was pared by 7 bases and J by 7 bases, with 12 bases of the junction left unmatched. The V gene's germline CDR1 is MDHEN and CDR2 SYDVKM. The CDR3 is 15 residues long. The CDR3 loop is CASIHPGGGRNEQFF. The DNA for the CDR3 is TGTGCCAGCATTCACCCGGGCGGGGGGAGGAATGAGCAGTTCTTC.

V and J are TRBV5-1 and TRBJ1-4; no clear D. The germline gives CDR1 SGHRS, CDR2 YFSETQ. This CDR3 has 16 amino acids. V lost 0 bases to trimming and J lost 0 bases, with 9 bases between them. Here the CDR3 reads CASSLGADPTNEKLFF. The DNA of the CDR3 is TGCGCCAGCAGCTTGGGGGCAGATCCAACTAATGAAAAACTGTTTTTT.

This clone was seen only a few times. This chain links TRBV4-2 with TRBJ2-7; 7 bases fit TRBD1. In germline, CDR1 is LGHNA, CDR2 YNFKEQ. Trimming cost V 4 bases and J 2 bases; bases outside gene matches: 11. This CDR3 contains 16 residues. CDR3 region: CASSLISTGQPYEQYF. As DNA, the CDR3 is TGTGCCAGCAGCCTTATAAGTACGGGACAGCCCTACGAGCAGTACTTC.

V gene TRBV7-6 combines with J gene TRBJ2-1; the match to TRBD2 covers 9 bases. This CDR3 has 15 residues. CDR1 is SGHVS, CDR2 FNYEAQ, per germline. V gave up 7 bases and J gave up 4 bases; unmatched junction bases: 8. CDR3 sequence: CASNHIAGAYNEQFF. CDR3 coding DNA: TGTGCCAGCAACCACATAGCGGGAGCGTACAATGAGCAGTTCTTC.

The V gene is TRBV6-1, the J gene TRBJ1-1, with D tentatively TRBD1 (6 bases). Trimming took off 1 base at V and 3 bases at J, with 15 bases between the two ends. The CDR3 has 16 amino acids. Germline CDR1 and CDR2: MNHNS and SASEGT. The CDR3 sequence: CASSEGTVNRYTEAFF. Here the CDR3 DNA reads TGTGCCAGCAGTGAAGGGACAGTTAATCGGTACACTGAAGCTTTCTTT.

Concerning this clone itself: This sample also contains other DNA sequences that code for the same CDR3. The chain joins TRBV7-9 to TRBJ1-3; D unresolved. The CDR3 totals 14 residues. The V gene lost 1 base and the J gene lost 0 bases, with 4 bases spanning the gap. Germline CDR1 reads SEHNR; CDR2 reads FQNEAQ (reference sequence). Written as DNA, the CDR3 is TGTGCCAGCAGCTTAGGAGTCTCTGGAAACACCATATATTTT. Amino acids: CASSLGVSGNTIYF.

This chain joins TRBV21-1 and TRBJ1-3; the table assigns TRBD1, which was not confirmed against the DNA. TRBV21-1 is tagged as a pseudogene. The CDR3 spans 13 residues. CDR3 protein: CASSKGQGNTIYF. The CDR3 bases are TGTGCCAGCAGCAAGGGACAAGGAAACACCATATATTTT.

The V and J genes are TRBV20-1 and TRBJ2-3, with D perhaps TRBD2 (6 bases). Germline CDR1 is DFQATT and CDR2 is SNEGSKA (reference sequence). The CDR3 consists of 11 residues. With 8 bases removed from V and 5 bases from J, the gap between germline ends came to 11 bases. The CDR3 reads CSSPTRDTQYF. CDR3 DNA: TGCAGTTCCCCGACTAGAGATACGCAGTATTTT.

The chain is built from TRBV24-1 and TRBJ2-3; TRBD2 matches 11 bases. The J segment lost 3 bases and the V segment lost 3 bases, leaving 1 base of the junction unmatched. This CDR3 has 15 residues. CDR1 is KGHDR, CDR2 SFDVKD, per germline. In DNA, the CDR3 is TGTGCCACCAGTGATCCTAGCGGGAGGACAGATACGCAGTATTTT. It translates to CATSDPSGRTDTQYF.

V gene TRBV3-1 (or the pseudogene TRBV3-2) combines with J gene TRBJ2-1; 13 nucleotides line up with TRBD2. This CDR3 has 16 amino acids. CDR1 and CDR2 from the germline V gene are LGHDT and YNNKEL (reference sequence). V was clipped by 5 bases and J by 8 bases; unmatched bases: 9. As DNA, the CDR3 is TGTGCCAGCAGCGCCCGGACTAGCGGGAGAATCGATGAGCAGTTCTTC. Translated, it gives CASSARTSGRIDEQFF.

The V and J genes are TRBV10-2 and TRBJ2-7; the match to TRBD2 covers 7 bases. The CDR3 runs 13 residues. Losses at the gene ends were 6 bases for V and 3 bases for J; bases not matched to a gene: 5. Germline V gene data show CDR1 as WSHSY and CDR2 as SAAADI. This CDR3 reads CASSQTSSYEQYF. Written as DNA, the CDR3 is TGCGCCAGCAGCCAGACTAGCAGCTACGAGCAGTACTTC.

The V call is TRBV9, the J call TRBJ2-3; 9 bases align to TRBD2. Germline V gene sequence: CDR1 SGDLS, CDR2 YYNGEE. There are 16 residues in the CDR3. The V and J ends lost 3 bases and 7 bases, in that order; junction bases with no gene match: 12. The DNA for the CDR3 is TGTGCCAGCAGCGCCCAGGGAGCGGGAGGTTTATATACGCAGTATTTT. Its protein is CASSAQGAGGLYTQYF.

Only a few counts were recorded for this clone. The chain carries TRBV16 and TRBJ2-7; possible D gene TRBD1, 5 bases. Trimming cost V 0 bases and J 6 bases, with 9 bases left between them. This CDR3 comprises 13 residues. Per the germline V gene, CDR1 is KGHSY and CDR2 is FQNENV. The chain's CDR3 is CASSQSRGGEQYF. The CDR3, as DNA: TGTGCCAGCAGCCAATCTAGGGGTGGCGAGCAGTACTTC.

The V gene is TRBV5-1, the J gene TRBJ1-1; 10 bases are shared with TRBD1. The CDR3 is 17 amino acids. V lost 4 bases, J lost 0 bases, and 9 bases stayed unmatched. Germline assignment: CDR1 SGHRS and CDR2 YFSETQ. CDR3 residues: CASSHWTGGSLNTEAFF. Written as DNA, the CDR3 is TGCGCCAGCAGCCATTGGACAGGGGGATCCTTGAACACTGAAGCTTTCTTT. The full variable domain, rest sourced from reference TRBV5-1 and TRBJ1-1, is KAGVTQTPRYLIKTRGQQVTLSCSPISGHRSVSWYQQTPGQGLQFLFEYFSETQRNKGNFPGRFSGRQFSNSRSEMNVSTLELGDSALYLCASSHWTGGSLNTEAFFGQGTRLTVV.

V is TRBV6-4 and J is TRBJ2-1, with TRBD2 as a possible D gene (6 bases). V lost 2 bases and J 0 bases, leaving 8 bases between the germline ends. The CDR3 runs 15 residues. Germline lookup yields CDR1 MRHNA and CDR2 SNTAGT. The DNA of the CDR3 is TGTGCCAGCAGTGACACGGGAGCCTCCTACAATGAGCAGTTCTTC. This gives the protein CASSDTGASYNEQFF.

V is TRBV9 and J is TRBJ1-4; tentatively, D is TRBD1 (5 bases). This CDR3 contains 15 residues. The germline CDR1 and CDR2 sequences are SGDLS and YYNGEE. The V end lost 2 bases, the J end lost 0 bases, and 8 bases lay between the germline ends. CDR3 coding DNA: TGTGCCAGCAGCGTTCAGGGTTCAACTAATGAAAAACTGTTTTTT. It encodes CASSVQGSTNEKLFF.

In its sample, this clone was seen a few times. The chain uses TRBV7-8 and TRBJ1-1, with D perhaps TRBD1 (5 bases). This CDR3 has 14 amino acids. V dropped 1 base and J dropped 5 bases, with 11 bases sitting between them. Germline CDR1 SGHVS, CDR2 FQNEAQ. CDR3 bases: TGTGCCAGCAGCTTAGTGGCAGGGTTGACTGAAGCTTTCTTT. Translated, it gives CASSLVAGLTEAFF.

V and J are TRBV7-9 and TRBJ2-1; TRBD1 agrees at 7 bases. Germline V gene sequence: CDR1 SEHNR, CDR2 FQNEAQ (reference sequence). This CDR3 is 15 amino acids long. V was clipped by 0 bases and J by 7 bases; unmatched bases: 6. Here the CDR3 DNA reads TGTGCCAGCAGCTTAGCCGGGACAGTCAAGAATGAGCAGTTCTTC. This translates into CASSLAGTVKNEQFF.

The V gene is TRBV6-5, the J gene TRBJ2-1, with 8 bases identical to TRBD2. This CDR3 is built from 15 residues. Germline V gene data show CDR1 as MNHEY and CDR2 as SVGAGI. V gave up 6 bases and J gave up 5 bases; unmatched junction bases: 9. CDR3 residues: CASRDRLAPNNEQFF. The CDR3 DNA reads as TGTGCCAGCAGGGACAGACTAGCGCCAAACAATGAGCAGTTCTTC.

This chain uses TRBV28 with TRBJ1-6, with 7 nucleotides matching TRBD1. This CDR3 is built from 15 residues. CDR1 and CDR2 from the germline V gene are MDHEN and SYDVKM. The junction had 6 bases not matched to a gene; V was cut back by 2 bases and J by 8 bases. Here the CDR3 DNA reads TGTGCCAGCAGTTTAAAAACAGGGGTGTATTCACCCCTCCACTTT. Translated: CASSLKTGVYSPLHF.

This chain uses TRBV11-2 with TRBJ2-4, with 11 nucleotides matching TRBD2. There are 14 residues in the CDR3. V trimming: 3 bases; J trimming: 6 bases; junction bases outside the gene matches: 1. From germline, CDR1 is SGHAT and CDR2 FQNNGV. The CDR3 coding sequence is TGTGCCAGCAGCTTCGGACTAGCGGGAAACATTCAGTACTTC. Translating it yields CASSFGLAGNIQYF.

V is TRBV20-1 and J is TRBJ2-3; possible D gene TRBD1, 6 bases. The CDR3 is made up of 11 amino acids. The V gene lost 5 bases and the J gene lost 6 bases, with 9 bases spanning the gap. Germline V gives CDR1 DFQATT, CDR2 SNEGSKA (reference sequence). The CDR3 spells CSADQGDTQYF. The CDR3 DNA follows: TGCAGTGCTGACCAGGGGGATACGCAGTATTTT.

V and J are TRBV4-1 and TRBJ2-1, with a possible D match to TRBD2 (6 bases). Germline V CDR1 and CDR2: MGHRA, YSYEKL. The V gene lost 0 bases and the J gene lost 0 bases, with 9 bases spanning the gap. The CDR3 is made up of 16 amino acids. In DNA, the CDR3 is TGCGCCAGCAGCCAAGAGGAGGGCCTCTCCTACAATGAGCAGTTCTTC. Protein: CASSQEEGLSYNEQFF.

This clone has more than one count but fewer than ten. CDR3 sequence: CASSFELAALGSYEQYF. CDR3 coding DNA: TGTGCCAGCAGTTTCGAACTAGCGGCCCTGGGCTCCTACGAGCAGTACTTC. The chain couples TRBV28 to TRBJ2-7; 8 bases match TRBD2. The trim removed 3 bases at V and 0 bases at J, leaving 10 bases unmatched. CDR1 is MDHEN and CDR2 is SYDVKM in the germline V gene. There are 17 residues in the CDR3.

The V call is TRBV5-4, the J call TRBJ2-3; 8 bases map to TRBD2. Germline CDR1 and CDR2: SGHNT and YYREEE (reference sequence). V was clipped by 3 bases and J by 4 bases; unmatched bases: 4. The CDR3 runs to 14 residues. In nucleotides, the CDR3 is TGTGCCAGCAGCTCCGGACTAGCCTCAGATACGCAGTATTTT. Its translation is CASSSGLASDTQYF.

The V gene is TRBV7-2, the J gene TRBJ2-1; the D gene is possibly TRBD1 (5 bases). CDR1 is SGHTA, CDR2 FQGNSA, per germline. The CDR3 contains 14 residues. Between the trimmed V and J ends, which lost 5 bases and 9 bases, there was a span of 17 bases. CDR3 sequence: CASSLMGRESEQFF. The CDR3 bases are TGTGCCAGCAGCCTTATGGGCAGGGAAAGTGAGCAGTTCTTC.